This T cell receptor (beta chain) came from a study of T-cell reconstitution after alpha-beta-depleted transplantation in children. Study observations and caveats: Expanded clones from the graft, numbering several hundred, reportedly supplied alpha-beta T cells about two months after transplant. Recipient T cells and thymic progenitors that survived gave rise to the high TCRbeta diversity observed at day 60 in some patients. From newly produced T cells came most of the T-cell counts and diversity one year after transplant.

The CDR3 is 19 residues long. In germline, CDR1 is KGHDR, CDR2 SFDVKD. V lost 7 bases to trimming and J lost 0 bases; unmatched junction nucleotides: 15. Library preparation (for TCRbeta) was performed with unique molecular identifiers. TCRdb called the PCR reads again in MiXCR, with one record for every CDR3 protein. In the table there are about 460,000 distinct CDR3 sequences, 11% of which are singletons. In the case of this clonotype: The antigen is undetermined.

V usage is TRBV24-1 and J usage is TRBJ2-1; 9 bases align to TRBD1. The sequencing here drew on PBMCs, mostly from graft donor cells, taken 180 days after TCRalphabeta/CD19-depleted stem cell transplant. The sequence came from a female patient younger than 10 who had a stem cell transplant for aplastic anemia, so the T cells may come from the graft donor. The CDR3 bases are TGTGCCACCAGCGGACCCGGGACAGGGCGTTTTTCCTCCTACAATGAGCAGTTCTTC. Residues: CATSGPGTGRFSSYNEQFF.